Shown below are 3 T cell receptor beta chains from a single sample sequenced in a study of blood T cell repertoires in COVID-19. The table came from immunoSEQ multiplex PCR; TCRdb's copy has only in-frame clones and leaves some out. The table has around 240,000 clones, more than 80% seen once. The source material was PBMCs or T cells enriched from blood (not recorded which). These receptors all stem from a middle-aged man who had been exposed to COVID-19.

The chain links TRBV29-1 to TRBJ1-5; TRBD1 aligns across 10 bases. This CDR3 spans 13 amino acids. CDR1 is SQVTM, CDR2 ANQGSEA, per germline. With V trimmed by 5 bases and J by 4 bases, 2 bases remained unmatched. The chain's CDR3 is CSVRGQGNQPQHF. CDR3 nucleotide sequence: TGCAGCGTTCGGGGACAGGGGAATCAGCCCCAGCATTTT.

The gene calls are TRBV6-5 and TRBJ1-6; D gene uncertain. There are 13 residues in the CDR3. Trimming took off 5 bases at V and 14 bases at J, with 16 bases between the two ends. The germline V gene encodes CDR1 MNHEY and CDR2 SVGAGI. The CDR3 region is CASSPPGPKALHF. As DNA, the CDR3 is TGTGCCAGCAGTCCACCGGGTCCTAAAGCCCTCCACTTT.

The chain joins TRBV28 to TRBJ2-1, with 8 bases aligning to TRBD2. Germline CDR1 is MDHEN and CDR2 is SYDVKM. The CDR3 is 16 residues long. V lost 1 base and J lost 4; bases outside the gene matches: 6. CDR3 sequence reads: CASSLSLTSAYNEQFF. In DNA form, the CDR3 reads TGTGCCAGCAGTTTATCTTTGACTAGCGCGTACAATGAGCAGTTCTTC. The full variable domain, its missing parts supplied by reference TRBV28 and TRBJ2-1, is DVKVTQSSRYLVKRTGEKVFLECVQDMDHENMFWYRQDPGLGLRLIYFSYDVKMKEKGDIPEGYSVSREKKERFSLILESASTNQTSMYLCASSLSLTSAYNEQFFGPGTRLTVL.